This T cell receptor beta chain was sequenced during a study of T-cell memory formation after mild COVID-19. TCRdb redid the calling of the 5' RACE reads with MiXCR, one entry per CDR3 protein. Among under 400,000 distinct CDR3 sequences listed, 25% to 30% were seen once. Whole-study findings and limits: A second wave of clones peaked on day 37, and their SARS-CoV-2 specificity went unconfirmed. Some SARS-CoV-2-responding clones were already detected in memory before infection.

This clonotype has only a few counts. Its antigen is as yet unknown. The CDR3 is 16 amino acids. J gave up 7 bases and V 2 bases, and 10 bases lay outside the gene matches. Germline-derived CDR1 and CDR2 are LNHDA and SQIVND (reference sequence). The material sequenced was PBMCs or a T cell subset sorted from them (not recorded which). This chain joins TRBV19 and TRBJ2-7; 11 bases line up with TRBD1. The receptor was isolated from an adult woman who had mild COVID-19 (a few samples of this study predate the infection). Cell type and time point are not known. The CDR3 DNA follows: TGTGCCAGTAGTATAATGCTATGGGGACAGGGGGAAGAGCAGTACTTC. Amino acid sequence: CASSIMLWGQGEEQYF.